This T cell receptor beta chain was sequenced during a study of T cell repertoires in cytomegalovirus infection. Overall study context: Evidence of both CMV infection and a matching HLA type came from public TCR beta signatures. Findings of the study overall: The cumulative frequency of public TCR beta families distinguished individuals who carried CMV together with the relevant HLA. Within the response measured ex vivo, HLA-C-restricted CMV-specific TCR beta clonotypes were dominant.

V shed 0 bases, J shed 6 bases, and the junction held 10 bases outside the gene matches. The V gene's germline CDR1 is SGHTA and CDR2 FQGNSA. The CDR3 length is 18 residues. TCRdb ran MiXCR on the reads and lists one entry per CDR3 protein. The sample has some 440,000 distinct CDR3 sequences, about a third seen once. This clonotype appeared many times. The target antigen is unknown. This TCR was sampled from a human donor in good health (CMV status not recorded). Some clones in this sample may be carry-over from other donors' samples. The specimen was PBMCs. The chain is built from TRBV7-2 and TRBJ2-3; the match to TRBD2 covers 12 bases. The CDR3 DNA reads as TGTGCCAGCAGCTTAGCGGGGCTAGCGGGGGGGCCGGGGGATACGCAGTATTTT. Its protein product is CASSLAGLAGGPGDTQYF.